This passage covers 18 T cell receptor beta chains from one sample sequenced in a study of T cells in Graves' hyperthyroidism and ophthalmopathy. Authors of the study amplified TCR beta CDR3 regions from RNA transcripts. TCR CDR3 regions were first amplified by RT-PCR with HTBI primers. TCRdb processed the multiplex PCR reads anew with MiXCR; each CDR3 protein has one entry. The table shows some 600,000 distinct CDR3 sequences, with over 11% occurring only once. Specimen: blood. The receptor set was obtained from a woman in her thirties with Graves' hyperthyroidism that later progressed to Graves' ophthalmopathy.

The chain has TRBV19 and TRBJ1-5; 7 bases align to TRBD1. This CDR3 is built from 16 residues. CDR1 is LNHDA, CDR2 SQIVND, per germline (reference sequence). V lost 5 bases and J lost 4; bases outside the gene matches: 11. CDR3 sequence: CASSPTTGAPNQPQHF. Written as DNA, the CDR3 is TGTGCCAGTAGTCCGACTACAGGGGCTCCGAATCAGCCCCAGCATTTT.

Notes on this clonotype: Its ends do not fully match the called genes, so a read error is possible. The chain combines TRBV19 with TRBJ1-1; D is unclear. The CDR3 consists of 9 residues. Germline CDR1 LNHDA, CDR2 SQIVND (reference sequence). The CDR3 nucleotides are TGTGCCAGTAGTGCCCTAGGACTCTTT. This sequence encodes CASSALGLF.

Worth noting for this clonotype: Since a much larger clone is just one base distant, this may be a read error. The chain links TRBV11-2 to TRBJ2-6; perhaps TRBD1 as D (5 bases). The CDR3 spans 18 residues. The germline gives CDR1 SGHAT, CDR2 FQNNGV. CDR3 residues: CASSHTLRRISGANILTF. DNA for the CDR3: TGTGCCAGCAGCCACACTTTACGACGGATCTCTGGGGCCAACATCCTGACTTTC.

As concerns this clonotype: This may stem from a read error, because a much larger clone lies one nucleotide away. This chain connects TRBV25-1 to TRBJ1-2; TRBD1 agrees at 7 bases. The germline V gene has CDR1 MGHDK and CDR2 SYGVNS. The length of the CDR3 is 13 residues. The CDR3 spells CASSPGTVYDYTF. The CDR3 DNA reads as TGTGCCAGCAGTCCCGGGACAGTTTATGACTACACCTTC.

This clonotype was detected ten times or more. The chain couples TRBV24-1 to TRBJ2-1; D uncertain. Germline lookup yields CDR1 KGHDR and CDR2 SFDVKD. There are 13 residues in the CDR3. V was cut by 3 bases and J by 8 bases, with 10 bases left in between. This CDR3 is CATSDPLTDEQFF. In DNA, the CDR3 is TGTGCCACCAGTGATCCCCTGACTGATGAGCAGTTCTTC.

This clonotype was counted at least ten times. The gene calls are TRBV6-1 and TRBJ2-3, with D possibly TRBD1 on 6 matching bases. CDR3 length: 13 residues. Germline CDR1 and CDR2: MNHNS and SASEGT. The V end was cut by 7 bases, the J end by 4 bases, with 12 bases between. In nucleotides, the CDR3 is TGTGCCAGCACCAGGGGAGTTGCAGATACGCAGTATTTT. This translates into CASTRGVADTQYF.

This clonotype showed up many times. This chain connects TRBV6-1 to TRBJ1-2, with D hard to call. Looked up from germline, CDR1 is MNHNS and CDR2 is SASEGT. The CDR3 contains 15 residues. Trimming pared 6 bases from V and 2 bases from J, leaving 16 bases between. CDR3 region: CASSPWADLNYGYTF. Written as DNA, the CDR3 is TGTGCCAGCAGCCCTTGGGCCGACCTGAACTATGGCTACACCTTC.

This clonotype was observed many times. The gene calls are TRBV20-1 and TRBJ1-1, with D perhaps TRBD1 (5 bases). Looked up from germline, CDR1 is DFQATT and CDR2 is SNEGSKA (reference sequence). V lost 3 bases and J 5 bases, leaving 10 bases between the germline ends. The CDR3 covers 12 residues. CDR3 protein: CSASQGRTEAFF. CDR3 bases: TGCAGTGCTAGTCAGGGACGAACTGAAGCTTTCTTT.

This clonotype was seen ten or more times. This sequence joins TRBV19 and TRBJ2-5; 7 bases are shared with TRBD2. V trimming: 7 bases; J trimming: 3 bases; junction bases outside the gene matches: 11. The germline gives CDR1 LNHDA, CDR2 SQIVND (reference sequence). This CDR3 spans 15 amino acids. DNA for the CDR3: TGTGCCAGTAATGGAGCGGGAACAAGTAAAGAGACCCAGTACTTC. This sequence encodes CASNGAGTSKETQYF.

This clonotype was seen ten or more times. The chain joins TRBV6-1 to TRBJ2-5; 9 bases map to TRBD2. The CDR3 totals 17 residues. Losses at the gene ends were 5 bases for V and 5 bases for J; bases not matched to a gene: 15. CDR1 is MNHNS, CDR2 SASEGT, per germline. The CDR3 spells CASSTPFESGRFETQYF. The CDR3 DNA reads TGTGCCAGCAGTACCCCATTTGAGAGCGGGAGGTTTGAGACCCAGTACTTC.

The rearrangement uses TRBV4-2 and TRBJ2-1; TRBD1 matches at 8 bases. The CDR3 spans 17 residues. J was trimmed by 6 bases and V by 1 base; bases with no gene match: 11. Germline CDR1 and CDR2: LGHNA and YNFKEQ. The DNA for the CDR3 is TGTGCCAGCAGCCAAGGCTACCGGACAGGGATGGGCAATGAGCAGTTCTTC. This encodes CASSQGYRTGMGNEQFF.

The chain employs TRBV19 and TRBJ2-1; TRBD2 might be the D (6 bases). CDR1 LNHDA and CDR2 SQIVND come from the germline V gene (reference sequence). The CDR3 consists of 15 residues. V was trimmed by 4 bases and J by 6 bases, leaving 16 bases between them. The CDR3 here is CASSTARGAINEQFF. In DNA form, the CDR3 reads TGTGCCAGTAGTACCGCCCGCGGGGCCATCAATGAGCAGTTCTTC.

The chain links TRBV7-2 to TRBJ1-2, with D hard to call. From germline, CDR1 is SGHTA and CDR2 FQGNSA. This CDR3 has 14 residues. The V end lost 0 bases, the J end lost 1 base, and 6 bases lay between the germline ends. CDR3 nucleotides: TGTGCCAGCAGCTTAGCACGGGGTAACTATGGCTACACCTTC. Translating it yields CASSLARGNYGYTF.

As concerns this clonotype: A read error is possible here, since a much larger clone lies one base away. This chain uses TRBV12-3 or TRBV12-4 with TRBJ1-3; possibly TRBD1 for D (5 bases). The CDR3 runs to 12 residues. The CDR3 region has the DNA TGTGCCAGCAGTTTAGTTGTGGACACCATGTATTTT. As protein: CASSLVVDTMYF.

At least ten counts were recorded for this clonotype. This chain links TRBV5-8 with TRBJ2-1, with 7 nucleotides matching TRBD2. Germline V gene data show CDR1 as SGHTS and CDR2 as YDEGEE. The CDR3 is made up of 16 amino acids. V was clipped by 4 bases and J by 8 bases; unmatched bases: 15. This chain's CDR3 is CASSPMAGVTGDEQFF. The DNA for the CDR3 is TGTGCCAGCAGCCCCATGGCGGGGGTAACGGGGGATGAGCAGTTCTTC.

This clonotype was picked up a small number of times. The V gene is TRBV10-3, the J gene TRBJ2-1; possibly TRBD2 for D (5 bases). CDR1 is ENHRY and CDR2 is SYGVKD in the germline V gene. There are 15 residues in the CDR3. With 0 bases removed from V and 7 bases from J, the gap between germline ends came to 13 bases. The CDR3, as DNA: TGTGCCATCAGTGAGTCTGGAGGATCCGGGAATGAGCAGTTCTTC. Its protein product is CAISESGGSGNEQFF.

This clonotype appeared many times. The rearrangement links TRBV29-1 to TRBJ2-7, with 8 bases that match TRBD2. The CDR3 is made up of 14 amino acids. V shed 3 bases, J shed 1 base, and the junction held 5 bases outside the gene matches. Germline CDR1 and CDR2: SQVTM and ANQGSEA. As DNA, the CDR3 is TGCAGCGTTGAGATTAGCGGGACATCCTACGAGCAGTACTTC. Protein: CSVEISGTSYEQYF.

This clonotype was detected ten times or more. CDR3 nucleotide sequence: TGTGCCAGCAGACAGCGTGCCTACGAGCAGTACTTC. Protein product: CASRQRAYEQYF. The chain recombines TRBV2 with TRBJ2-7; D remains unclear. This CDR3 is 12 amino acids long. V lost 6 bases, J lost 2 bases, and 8 bases lay in between. Germline lookup yields CDR1 SNHLY and CDR2 FYNNEI.